This is a list of T cell receptor beta chains from one sample in a study of CD8 T cells in Susac syndrome. TCRdb reprocessed the immunoSEQ multiplex PCR reads via MiXCR and lists one record per CDR3 protein. The table records around 100,000 distinct CDR3 sequences, roughly 96% of them present only once. Sequencing was done on a sample of CD8+ T cells from PBMCs. The source of these receptors is a human donor with Susac syndrome. Each CDR3 is given with its conserved first and last residue. D genes are given only for firm matches. Some rows mark clone size as missing; the rest say once, few, many or name a class of expanded clone.

J gene: TRBJ2-5
D gene: .
clone size: .
V gene: TRBV24-1
CDR3 protein: CATSDSPPEETQYF
CDR3 DNA: TGTGCCACCAGTGATTCCCCCCCCGAAGAGACCCAGTACTTC

J gene: TRBJ1-1
D gene: .
clone size: .
V gene: TRBV9
CDR3 protein: CASSPWGGTEAFF
CDR3 DNA: TGTGCCAGCAGCCCCTGGGGGGGGACTGAAGCTTTCTTT

J gene: TRBJ2-7
D gene: .
clone size: .
V gene: TRBV18
CDR3 protein: CASSPGGDEQYF
CDR3 DNA: TGTGCCAGCTCACCCGGCGGGGACGAGCAGTACTTC

J gene: TRBJ1-2
D gene: .
clone size: .
V gene: TRBV18
CDR3 protein: CASSPRGTQTVRSGYTF
CDR3 DNA: TGTGCCAGCTCACCACGCGGAACACAGACAGTAAGGAGCGGCTACACCTTC

J gene: TRBJ2-1
D gene: TRBD1
clone size: .
V gene: TRBV12-3/TRBV12-4
CDR3 protein: CASSFEGAKDNEQFF
CDR3 DNA: TGTGCCAGCAGTTTCGAGGGGGCGAAAGACAATGAGCAGTTCTTC

J gene: TRBJ2-4
D gene: TRBD1
clone size: .
V gene: TRBV13
CDR3 protein: CASSLGGQVVYGRQYF
CDR3 DNA: TGTGCCAGCAGCTTAGGAGGACAGGTCGTTTATGGGCGTCAGTACTTC

J gene: TRBJ2-7
D gene: TRBD2
clone size: .
V gene: TRBV13
CDR3 protein: CASSLGLAGVVEQYF
CDR3 DNA: TGTGCCAGCAGCCTGGGACTAGCGGGGGTCGTGGAGCAGTACTTC

J gene: TRBJ1-2
D gene: .
clone size: .
V gene: TRBV5-6
CDR3 protein: CASSSQVRGYGYTF
CDR3 DNA: TGTGCCAGCAGCTCACAGGTCAGGGGTTATGGCTACACCTTC

J gene: TRBJ2-4
D gene: .
clone size: .
V gene: TRBV6-7
CDR3 protein: CASSYDRNIQYF
CDR3 DNA: TGTGCCAGCAGTTACGACCGGAACATTCAGTACTTC

J gene: TRBJ2-3
D gene: .
clone size: .
V gene: TRBV29-1
CDR3 protein: CSVGGGGRGTDTQYF
CDR3 DNA: TGCAGCGTTGGAGGGGGGGGGCGCGGCACAGATACGCAGTATTTT

J gene: TRBJ2-1
D gene: TRBD2
clone size: .
V gene: TRBV6-5
CDR3 protein: CASSYATSGRKNEQFF
CDR3 DNA: TGTGCCAGCAGTTACGCGACTAGCGGGAGAAAGAATGAGCAGTTCTTC

J gene: TRBJ2-7
D gene: .
clone size: .
V gene: TRBV14
CDR3 protein: CASSQGGKGYEQYF
CDR3 DNA: TGTGCCAGCAGCCAAGGGGGGAAGGGCTACGAGCAGTACTTC

J gene: TRBJ2-3
D gene: .
clone size: .
V gene: TRBV6-2/TRBV6-3
CDR3 protein: CAIVHAREITDTQYF
CDR3 DNA: TGTGCCATCGTTCACGCGCGGGAAATCACAGATACGCAGTATTTT

J gene: TRBJ2-1
D gene: .
clone size: .
V gene: TRBV4-2
CDR3 protein: CASSQDNGPPNEQFF
CDR3 DNA: TGTGCCAGCAGCCAAGATAACGGCCCTCCGAATGAGCAGTTCTTC

J gene: TRBJ2-3
D gene: .
clone size: .
V gene: TRBV9
CDR3 protein: CASSGIPPDTQYF
CDR3 DNA: TGTGCCAGCAGCGGGATTCCCCCAGATACGCAGTATTTT

J gene: TRBJ2-7
D gene: .
clone size: .
V gene: TRBV5-1
CDR3 protein: CASSLGPNWEQYF
CDR3 DNA: TGCGCCAGCAGCTTGGGTCCGAACTGGGAGCAGTACTTC

J gene: TRBJ1-5
D gene: TRBD1
clone size: .
V gene: TRBV27
CDR3 protein: CASSARDRSQPQHF
CDR3 DNA: TGTGCCAGCAGTGCCCGGGACAGGAGTCAGCCCCAGCATTTT

J gene: TRBJ2-6
D gene: .
clone size: .
V gene: TRBV25-1
CDR3 protein: CASSPAGSGANVLTF
CDR3 DNA: TGTGCCAGCAGTCCCGCGGGGTCTGGGGCCAACGTCCTGACTTTC

J gene: TRBJ2-2
D gene: .
clone size: .
V gene: TRBV7-6
CDR3 protein: CASSPSNTGELFF
CDR3 DNA: TGTGCCAGCAGCCCTAGTAACACCGGGGAGCTGTTTTTT

J gene: TRBJ1-5
D gene: TRBD1
clone size: .
V gene: TRBV28
CDR3 protein: CASSRDSSNQPQHF
CDR3 DNA: TGTGCCAGCAGTCGGGACAGCAGCAATCAGCCCCAGCATTTT

J gene: TRBJ1-1
D gene: TRBD1
clone size: .
V gene: TRBV18
CDR3 protein: CASSPGQGVRNTEAFF
CDR3 DNA: TGTGCCAGCTCACCGGGACAGGGGGTGCGGAACACTGAAGCTTTCTTT

J gene: TRBJ2-3
D gene: TRBD1
clone size: .
V gene: TRBV7-9
CDR3 protein: CASSRDRGDTDTQYF
CDR3 DNA: TGTGCCAGCAGCCGCGACAGGGGTGACACAGATACGCAGTATTTT

J gene: TRBJ2-5
D gene: .
clone size: .
V gene: TRBV23-1
CDR3 protein: CASSRSGDRETQYF
CDR3 DNA: TGCGCCAGCAGTCGGTCGGGGGACAGAGAGACCCAGTACTTC

J gene: TRBJ1-2
D gene: .
clone size: once
V gene: TRBV7-9
CDR3 protein: CASSAETGGYTF
CDR3 DNA: TGTGCCAGCAGTGCCGAAACGGGGGGCTACACCTTC

J gene: TRBJ2-5
D gene: .
clone size: .
V gene: TRBV27
CDR3 protein: CASSLSGERAHQETQYF
CDR3 DNA: TGTGCCAGCAGTTTATCAGGGGAGCGGGCACACCAAGAGACCCAGTACTTC

J gene: TRBJ1-1
D gene: .
clone size: once
V gene: TRBV6-5
CDR3 protein: CASSPWGTEAFF
CDR3 DNA: TGTGCCAGCAGTCCCTGGGGGACTGAAGCTTTCTTT

J gene: TRBJ2-3
D gene: TRBD2
clone size: .
V gene: TRBV4-1
CDR3 protein: CASSQDSSGVSDTQYF
CDR3 DNA: TGCGCCAGCAGCCAAGATTCCAGCGGGGTCTCAGATACGCAGTATTTT

J gene: TRBJ1-5
D gene: .
clone size: .
V gene: TRBV27
CDR3 protein: CASSPQGRPNQPQHF
CDR3 DNA: TGTGCCAGCAGTCCGCAGGGGAGACCGAATCAGCCCCAGCATTTT

J gene: TRBJ1-3
D gene: .
clone size: .
V gene: TRBV3-1
CDR3 protein: CASSQVRGRNTIYF
CDR3 DNA: TGTGCCAGCAGCCAAGTGAGGGGCCGAAACACCATATATTTT

J gene: TRBJ2-4
D gene: .
clone size: .
V gene: TRBV9
CDR3 protein: CASSENSLAKNIQYF
CDR3 DNA: TGTGCCAGCAGCGAAAATTCATTAGCCAAAAACATTCAGTACTTC

J gene: TRBJ1-5
D gene: .
clone size: .
V gene: TRBV5-1
CDR3 protein: CASSLAGGDGNQPQHF
CDR3 DNA: TGCGCCAGCAGCTTGGCCGGAGGGGACGGCAATCAGCCCCAGCATTTT

J gene: TRBJ1-5
D gene: .
clone size: .
V gene: TRBV27
CDR3 protein: CASSLQGYSNQPQHF
CDR3 DNA: TGTGCCAGCAGTTTACAGGGCTATAGCAATCAGCCCCAGCATTTT

J gene: TRBJ2-3
D gene: .
clone size: once
V gene: TRBV9
CDR3 protein: CASSVGLELTDTQYF
CDR3 DNA: TGTGCCAGCAGCGTAGGACTAGAACTCACAGATACGCAGTATTTT

J gene: TRBJ2-7
D gene: .
clone size: .
V gene: TRBV29-1
CDR3 protein: CSARQDLSYEQYF
CDR3 DNA: TGCAGCGCGCGACAGGACCTCTCCTACGAGCAGTACTTC